The sequence of this TCR beta chain was determined in a study of T cell repertoires in cytomegalovirus infection. Study summary: The public TCR beta signatures pointed to both CMV infection and matching HLA type. Whole-study findings and limits: CMV-specific HLA-C-restricted TCR beta clonotypes dominated the ex vivo response.

One entry per CDR3 protein results from TCRdb running MiXCR on the reads. The table lists around 740,000 distinct CDR3 sequences, 35% to 45% of them singletons. In its sample, this clonotype was seen many times. Its antigen is currently unknown. Germline CDR1 and CDR2: SGHTA and FQGNSA. Trimming cost V 10 bases and J 7 bases; bases outside gene matches: 12. The CDR3 totals 14 residues. This sequence originates from a human donor in good health (CMV status not recorded). Some clones in this sample may be carry-over from other donors' samples. The sample was PBMCs. The V call is TRBV7-2, the J call TRBJ2-2; 7 bases are a match to TRBD2. In DNA, the CDR3 is TGTGCCACCTCCAAGGGCGGGAGATACGGGGAGCTGTTTTTT. This sequence encodes CATSKGGRYGELFF. The whole variable domain, remainder taken from reference TRBV7-2 and TRBJ2-2, is GAGVSQSPSNKVTEKGKDVELRCDPISGHTALYWYRQSLGQGLEFLIYFQGNSAPDKSGLPSDRFSAERTGGSVSTLTIQRTQQEDSAVYLCATSKGGRYGELFFGEGSRLTVL.